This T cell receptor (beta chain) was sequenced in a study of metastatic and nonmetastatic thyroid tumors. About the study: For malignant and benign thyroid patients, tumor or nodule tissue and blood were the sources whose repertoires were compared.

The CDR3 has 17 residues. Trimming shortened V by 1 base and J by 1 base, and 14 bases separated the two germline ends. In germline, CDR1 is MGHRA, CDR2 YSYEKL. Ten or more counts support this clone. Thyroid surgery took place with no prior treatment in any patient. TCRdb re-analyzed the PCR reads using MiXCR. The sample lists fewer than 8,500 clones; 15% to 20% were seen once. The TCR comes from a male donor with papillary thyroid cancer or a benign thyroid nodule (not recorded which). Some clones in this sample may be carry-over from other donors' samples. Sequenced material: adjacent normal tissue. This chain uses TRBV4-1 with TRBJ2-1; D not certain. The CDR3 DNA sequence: TGCGCCAGCAGCCAAGTTTTTTTTCAGAGGTCCTACAATGAGCAGTTCTTC. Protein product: CASSQVFFQRSYNEQFF.